This T cell receptor (beta chain) was observed in a study of cytomegalovirus exposure and HLA in healthy donors. Sequenced by immunoSEQ multiplex PCR; TCRdb stores in-frame clones only, minus some. Here the sample spans roughly 65,000 clones, about 91% being singletons. Study-wide results and limits: Cytomegalovirus status was reportedly diagnosed by the classifier with high specificity and sensitivity.

Germline V lookup: CDR1 LGHNA, CDR2 YSLEER. The CDR3 consists of 18 residues. With 0 bases clipped from V and 5 bases from J, the junction kept 8 bases outside the gene matches. As to this clone: The antigen remains unidentified.

The V and J genes are TRBV4-3 and TRBJ2-2, with 11 bases identical to TRBD2. This sequence originates from a man aged 18-30 years in good health and CMV-seronegative. The sequenced sample consisted of PBMCs. The CDR3 loop reads CASSQEVFSGGGTGELFF. The DNA of the CDR3 is TGCGCCAGCAGCCAAGAAGTCTTTAGCGGGGGGGGGACCGGGGAGCTGTTTTTT.